This note documents a single T cell receptor beta chain sequence. This CDR3 is 13 amino acids long. Germline CDR1 is SGHTA and CDR2 is FQGNSA. V was clipped by 6 bases and J by 6 bases; unmatched bases: 7. This sample was included in a study of T-cell memory formation after mild COVID-19. At the level of the study: TCR clusters were largely donor specific.

TCR alpha and TCR beta cDNA libraries carrying sample barcodes and UMIs came from 5'RACE with constant-segment primers. MiXCR was run by TCRdb on the 5' RACE reads, yielding one entry per CDR3 protein. The table includes 200,000 to 300,000 distinct CDR3 sequences, approximately 15% detected once. J is TRBJ1-2 and V is TRBV7-2; 7 bases align to TRBD1. Sequenced material: PBMCs or a T cell subset sorted from them (not recorded which). The receptor was isolated from a man aged 18 to 30 who had mild COVID-19 (a few samples of this study predate the infection). Cell type and time point are not known. The CDR3 sequence: CASRSSGTDGYTF. The DNA of the CDR3 is TGTGCCAGCAGAAGCTCCGGGACAGATGGCTACACCTTC.